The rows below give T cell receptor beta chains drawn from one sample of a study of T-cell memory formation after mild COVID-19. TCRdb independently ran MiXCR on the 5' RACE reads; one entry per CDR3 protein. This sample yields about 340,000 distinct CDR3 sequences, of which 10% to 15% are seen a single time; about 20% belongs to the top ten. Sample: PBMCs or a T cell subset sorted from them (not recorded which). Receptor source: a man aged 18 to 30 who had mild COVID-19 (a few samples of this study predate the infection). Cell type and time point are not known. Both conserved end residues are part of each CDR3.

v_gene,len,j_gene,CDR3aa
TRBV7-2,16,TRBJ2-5,CASRPKPGGAQETQYF
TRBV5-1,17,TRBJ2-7,CASSQLPLGDGIYEQYF
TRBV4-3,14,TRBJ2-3,CASSRGGARDTQYF
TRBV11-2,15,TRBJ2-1,CASRSTSGVLDEQFF
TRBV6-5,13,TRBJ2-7,CASTKRGAYEQYF
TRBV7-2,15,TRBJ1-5,CASSFGTVINQPQHF
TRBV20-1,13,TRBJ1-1,CSASVGTNTEAFF
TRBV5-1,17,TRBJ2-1,CASSLGSGGPTYNEQFF
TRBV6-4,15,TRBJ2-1,CARATGGWSYNEQFF
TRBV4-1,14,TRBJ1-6,CASSQAGTDSPLHF
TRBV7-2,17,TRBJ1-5,CASSLSTTGGRGQPQHF
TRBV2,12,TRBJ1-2,CASLGTVGGYTF
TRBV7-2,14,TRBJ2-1,CASSSYFSYNEQFF